The clone carrying this T cell receptor beta chain was seen only a few times. No antigen is known for it. The PCR had 60 Vbeta and 13 Jbeta primers. TCRdb's copy holds only in-frame clones and misses some; the assay was immunoSEQ multiplex PCR. The table has 97,000 or so clones, roughly three quarters seen once. The germline V gene has CDR1 SGHDN and CDR2 FVKESK. The CDR3 spans 13 residues. The V gene lost 4 bases and the J gene lost 7 bases, with 8 bases spanning the gap. These data are taken from a study of cytomegalovirus exposure and HLA in healthy donors. General observations from the study: A later analysis found TCR association rates differed by HLA locus, highest for DRB1 and lowest for HLA-C. In most subjects, TCR beta sequences reportedly gave accurate predictions of HLA-A and HLA-B alleles.

This receptor was identified in a man aged 35 to 55 in good health and CMV-seronegative. Sequencing was performed on PBMCs. The chain couples TRBV14 to TRBJ1-6; D ambiguous. The CDR3 DNA reads TGTGCCAGCAGCCCTTTCCAGAATTCACCCCTCCACTTT. Amino acids: CASSPFQNSPLHF.